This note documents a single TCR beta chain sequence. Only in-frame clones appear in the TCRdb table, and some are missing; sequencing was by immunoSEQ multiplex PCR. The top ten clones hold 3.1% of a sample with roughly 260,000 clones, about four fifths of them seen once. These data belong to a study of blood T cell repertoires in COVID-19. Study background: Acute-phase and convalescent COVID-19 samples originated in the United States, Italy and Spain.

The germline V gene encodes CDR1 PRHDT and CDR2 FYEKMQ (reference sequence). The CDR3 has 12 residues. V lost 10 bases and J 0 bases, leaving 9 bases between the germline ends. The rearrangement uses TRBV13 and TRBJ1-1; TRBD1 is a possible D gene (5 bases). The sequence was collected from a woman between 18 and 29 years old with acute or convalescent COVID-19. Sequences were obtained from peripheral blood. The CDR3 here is CATTEVNTEAFF. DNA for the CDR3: TGTGCCACGACAGAAGTGAACACTGAAGCTTTCTTT.